This TCR beta chain was sequenced in a study of post-analysis software for immune sequencing data. Overall study: Some patients lacked subtype; others had relapsing-remitting, secondary progressive or progressive-relapsing disease. Study results and caveats: Strong co-clustering by F measure was seen for same-batch samples.

This clonotype appeared many times. The antigen is undetermined. TCR beta libraries were prepared from cDNA with unique molecular identifiers. TCRdb passed the PCR reads through MiXCR, listing each CDR3 protein once. The top ten hold 4% to 5.5% of the sample, which has about 260,000 distinct CDR3 sequences, 30% to 45% seen once. The material sequenced was blood. This clonotype was sampled from a girl aged 10 to 17 with multiple sclerosis.

CDR3 DNA sequence: TGCAGCGTTGTGCGGGTAATGAACACTGAAGCTTTCTTT. Translated: CSVVRVMNTEAFF. The chain recombines TRBV29-1 with TRBJ1-1; D remains ambiguous. Germline CDR1 is SQVTM and CDR2 is ANQGSEA. The CDR3 length is 13 residues. V gave up 4 bases and J gave up 0 bases, with 9 bases separating them.